These T cell receptor beta chains were read from a single sample in a study of cytomegalovirus exposure and HLA in healthy donors. TCRdb keeps only in-frame clones here, not all; method: immunoSEQ multiplex PCR. Altogether about 160,000 clones are present, roughly 80% being singletons, with the ten largest covering around 0.98%. What was sequenced was PBMCs. Receptors originate from a young man in good health and CMV-seronegative. The CDR3 runs from the conserved cysteine through the conserved F or W. The D gene is left open where the match is weak. Size tells how often a clone was seen (once, few, many) or the class of an expanded clone, and some rows leave it out.

v_gene,d_gene,abundance,j_gene,CDR3nt,CDR3aa
TRBV4-1,.,few,TRBJ2-7,TGCGCCAGCAGCCAAGATCCCGGGAGTGCCTACGAGCAGTACTTC,CASSQDPGSAYEQYF
TRBV27,TRBD1,.,TRBJ1-2,TGTGCCAGCAGTTTGGACAGGATTGGCGGCTACACCTTC,CASSLDRIGGYTF
TRBV9,TRBD1,.,TRBJ1-2,TGTGCCAGCAGCGGGACGACAGGGAACTATGGCTACACCTTC,CASSGTTGNYGYTF
TRBV27,.,.,TRBJ1-1,TGTGCCAGCAGTTTCAAGGGGCGAGGTTATACTGAAGCTTTCTTT,CASSFKGRGYTEAFF
TRBV11-2,TRBD2,.,TRBJ2-7,TGTGCCAGCAGCTCTTTAGCGGGGGGTTTCTACGAGCAGTACTTC,CASSSLAGGFYEQYF
TRBV11-2,.,few,TRBJ1-2,TGTGCCAGCAGCTTAGATATTGGGAGTTATGGCTACACCTTC,CASSLDIGSYGYTF
TRBV7-8,.,.,TRBJ1-1,TGTGCCAGCAGCTTAGTACAGGGTTACACTGAAGCTTTCTTT,CASSLVQGYTEAFF
TRBV6-4,TRBD1,.,TRBJ1-6,TGTGCCGGGTTCGAGGGGGCGCGTTGCGATTCACCCCTCCACTTT,CAGFEGARCDSPLHF
TRBV10-3,TRBD1,once,TRBJ1-2,TGTGCCATCAGTGAGACAGGGGGTCGGTCTGGCTACACCTTC,CAISETGGRSGYTF
TRBV6-1,TRBD1,.,TRBJ2-7,TGTGCCAGCAGTGAAGCGGACAGGCGTTACGAGCAGTACTTC,CASSEADRRYEQYF